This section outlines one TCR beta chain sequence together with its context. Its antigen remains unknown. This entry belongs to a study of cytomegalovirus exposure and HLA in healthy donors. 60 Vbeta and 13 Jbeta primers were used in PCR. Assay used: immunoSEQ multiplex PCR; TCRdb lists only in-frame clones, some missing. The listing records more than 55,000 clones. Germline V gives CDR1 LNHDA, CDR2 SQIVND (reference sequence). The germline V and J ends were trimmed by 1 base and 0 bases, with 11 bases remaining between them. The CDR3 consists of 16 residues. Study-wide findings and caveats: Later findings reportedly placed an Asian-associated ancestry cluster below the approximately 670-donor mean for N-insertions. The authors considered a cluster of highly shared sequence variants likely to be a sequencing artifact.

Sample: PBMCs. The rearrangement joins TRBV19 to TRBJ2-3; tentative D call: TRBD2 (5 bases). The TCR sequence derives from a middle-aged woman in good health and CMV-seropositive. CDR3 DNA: TGTGCCAGTAGTATAGCGTGGAGGACTAGCACAGATACGCAGTATTTT. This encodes CASSIAWRTSTDTQYF. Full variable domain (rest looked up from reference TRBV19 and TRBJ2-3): DGGITQSPKYLFRKEGQNVTLSCEQNLNHDAMYWYRQDPGQGLRLIYYSQIVNDFQKGDIAEGYSVSREKKESFPLTVTSAQKNPTAFYLCASSIAWRTSTDTQYFGPGTRLTVL.